This TCR beta chain was captured by sequencing in a study of graft-versus-host responses after intestinal transplantation. Study-level information: Once they had received anti-thymocyte globulin induction, all recipients took tacrolimus and steroids for about 3 years. Study results and limitations: Ileal or blood samples showed some GvH clones first, and such clones were also found in recipient marrow. Clonal ratios of graft-versus-host to host-versus-graft in allografts were high for patients exhibiting graft-donor T cell macrochimerism. GvH clone levels peaked in circulation, and this peak was associated with early post-transplant HvG declines.

Comments on this clone: Its matching antigen is unknown.

Profiled with immunoSEQ multiplex PCR; TCRdb holds only in-frame clones, not every one. The sample holds about 40,000 clones; roughly nine tenths are singletons and the top ten take around 2.5%. The CDR3 is 15 amino acids. With 0 bases removed from V and 9 bases from J, the gap between germline ends came to 16 bases. The germline V gene encodes CDR1 SGDLS and CDR2 YYNGEE. The sequences come from PBMCs, collected approximately 320 days after intestinal transplant. The source of this sequence is a human patient who received an intestinal transplant, so some T cells may come from the graft donor. The rearrangement joins TRBV9 to TRBJ2-1, with D maybe TRBD2 (6 bases). The CDR3 DNA is TGTGCCAGCAGCGTAGGGAGGGCCCCGGATAGTGAGCAGTTCTTC. It yields the protein CASSVGRAPDSEQFF.